This T cell receptor (beta chain) was sequenced during a study of hypomethylating agent response in myelodysplastic syndrome. Background on the study: Of the myelodysplastic syndrome patients, eight to ten were male, 2 female. Of fewer than 14 patients, a few carried TET2, the most frequent mutation. Findings of the study overall: Richness, rarefaction diversity and clonality did not change significantly after hypomethylating treatment. The MDS versus healthy comparison may be affected by non-age-matched controls.

Assay used: immunoSEQ multiplex PCR; TCRdb lists only in-frame clones, some missing. The sample consists of thousands of clones, about 87% of them appearing once. About this clone itself: The antigen remains unidentified.

This CDR3 is 15 amino acids long. Trimming at V came to 0 bases and at J to 5 bases, leaving 7 bases not matched to a gene. Germline V gene lookup returns CDR1 LNHNV and CDR2 YYDKDF (reference sequence). This sequence joins TRBV15 and TRBJ2-7; 7 bases are shared with TRBD1. This clonotype originated in a human donor with myelodysplastic syndrome. This specimen was bone marrow, taken before or after starting hypomethylating agent treatment for myelodysplastic syndrome (not recorded which). CDR3 sequence (DNA): TGTGCCACCAGCAGAGATCGCAGGGGGATCAACGAGCAGTACTTC. This translates into CATSRDRRGINEQYF. The complete variable domain, with remaining parts taken from reference TRBV15 and TRBJ2-7, reads DAMVIQNPRYQVTQFGKPVTLSCSQTLNHNVMYWYQQKSSQAPKLLFHYYDKDFNNEADTPDNFQSRRPNTSFCFLDIRSPGLGDTAMYLCATSRDRRGINEQYFGPGTRLTVT.